This TCR beta chain was recovered during a study of blood T cell repertoires in COVID-19. Background on the study: Samples taken during acute and convalescent COVID-19 were collected in the United States, Italy and Spain.

Seattle's enrolled individuals joined amid active infection and were then monitored longitudinally. Data came from immunoSEQ multiplex PCR; TCRdb stores just in-frame clones and leaves some out. The table lists 200,000 to 250,000 clones, 70% to 85% of them singletons. This clone showed up just a few times. The TCR comes from an elderly woman with COVID-19, enrolled during active disease. Sequenced: peripheral blood.

CDR3 residues: CASRLTAGTSYEQYF. In DNA, the CDR3 is TGTGCCAGCAGGCTTACGGCAGGAACTTCCTACGAGCAGTACTTC. The chain has TRBV27 and TRBJ2-7; the D is unclear. With 6 bases removed from V and 1 base from J, the gap between germline ends came to 16 bases. The V gene's germline CDR1 is MNHEY and CDR2 SMNVEV (reference sequence). This CDR3 comprises 15 residues.